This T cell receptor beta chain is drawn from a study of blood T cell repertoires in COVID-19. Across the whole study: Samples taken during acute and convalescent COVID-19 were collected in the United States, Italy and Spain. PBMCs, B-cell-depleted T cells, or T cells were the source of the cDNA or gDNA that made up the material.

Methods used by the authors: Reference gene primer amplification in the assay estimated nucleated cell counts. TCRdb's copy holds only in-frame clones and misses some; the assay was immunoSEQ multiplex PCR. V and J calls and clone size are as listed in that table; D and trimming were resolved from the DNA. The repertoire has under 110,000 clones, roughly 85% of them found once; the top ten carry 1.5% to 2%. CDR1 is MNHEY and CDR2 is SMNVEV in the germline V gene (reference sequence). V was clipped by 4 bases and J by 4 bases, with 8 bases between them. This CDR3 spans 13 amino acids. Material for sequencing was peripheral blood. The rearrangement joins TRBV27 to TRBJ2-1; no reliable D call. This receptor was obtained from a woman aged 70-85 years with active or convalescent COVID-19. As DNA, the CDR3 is TGTGCCAGCAGTTCAACGCTATACAATGAGCAGTTCTTC. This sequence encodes CASSSTLYNEQFF.